One and the same sample provided the 12 T cell receptor beta chains below, sequenced in a study of T cells after yellow fever vaccination. TCRdb passed the 5' RACE reads through MiXCR, listing each CDR3 protein once. The sample lists tens of thousands of distinct CDR3 sequences, roughly 13% occurring once. The specimen comprised CD8+ T cells not binding an NS4B(214-222) dextramer, sorted from PBMCs, sampled approximately 22 days after the first yellow fever vaccination. These receptors were taken from a man between 18 and 35 years old who received the YFV17D yellow fever vaccine.

The rearrangement uses TRBV20-1 and TRBJ2-7; 7 bases line up with TRBD2. Germline V gene data show CDR1 as DFQATT and CDR2 as SNEGSKA (reference sequence). The CDR3 consists of 11 residues. Here the CDR3 reads CRGEGGYEQYV. The CDR3, as DNA: TGCAGGGGGGAGGGAGGGTACGAGCAGTACGTC.

The gene calls are TRBV3-1 and TRBJ2-5; TRBD2 matches 11 bases. This CDR3 contains 16 residues. Losses at the gene ends were 1 base for V and 2 bases for J; bases not matched to a gene: 3. Germline V CDR1 and CDR2: LGHDT, YNNKEL (reference sequence). CDR3 sequence (DNA): TGTGCCAGCAGCCAAGGCCTAGCGGGGGGTCAAGAGACCCAGTACTTC. It encodes CASSQGLAGGQETQYF.

CDR3 DNA: TGCGCCAGCAGCCTCCGGGGGGACAGGGGGTTTTTTACTGAAGCTTTCTTT. Translation: CASSLRGDRGFFTEAFF. The V gene is TRBV5-1, the J gene TRBJ1-1; 11 bases line up with TRBD1. Germline V gene data show CDR1 as SGHRS and CDR2 as YFSETQ. The CDR3 length is 17 residues. The V and J ends lost 4 bases and 5 bases, in that order; junction bases with no gene match: 13. The whole variable domain, remainder taken from reference TRBV5-1 and TRBJ1-1, is KAGVTQTPRYLIKTRGQQVTLSCSPISGHRSVSWYQQTPGQGLQFLFEYFSETQRNKGNFPGRFSGRQFSNSRSEMNVSTLELGDSALYLCASSLRGDRGFFTEAFFGQGTRLTVV.

The chain recombines TRBV7-2 with TRBJ2-1, with 9 bases aligning to TRBD2. There are 15 residues in the CDR3. With 1 base clipped from V and 6 bases from J, the junction kept 4 bases outside the gene matches. Germline values: CDR1 SGHTA, CDR2 FQGNSA. The CDR3 reads CASSLGGGAGNEQFF. The CDR3 DNA reads TGTGCCAGCAGCTTAGGCGGGGGGGCGGGCAATGAGCAGTTCTTC.

CDR3 residues: CSARDDNFYNEQFF. DNA for the CDR3: TGCAGTGCTAGGGACGATAATTTCTACAATGAGCAGTTCTTC. The genes are TRBV20-1 and TRBJ2-1; no clear D. The CDR3 is made up of 14 amino acids. V shed 3 bases and J shed 3 bases, with 12 bases lying between them. CDR1 is DFQATT, CDR2 SNEGSKA, per germline (reference sequence).

This clonotype was detected once. V and J are TRBV5-1 and TRBJ2-6; perhaps TRBD1 as D (5 bases). Trimming removed 0 bases from V and 1 base from J, with 11 bases in between. The CDR3 consists of 17 residues. Looked up from germline, CDR1 is SGHRS and CDR2 is YFSETQ. CDR3: CASSLVGALSGANVLTF. DNA of the CDR3: TGCGCCAGCAGCTTGGTTGGGGCACTATCTGGGGCCAACGTCCTGACTTTC. The variable domain in full, with the rest retrieved from reference TRBV5-1 and TRBJ2-6, is KAGVTQTPRYLIKTRGQQVTLSCSPISGHRSVSWYQQTPGQGLQFLFEYFSETQRNKGNFPGRFSGRQFSNSRSEMNVSTLELGDSALYLCASSLVGALSGANVLTFGAGSRLTVL.

The rearrangement links TRBV20-1 to TRBJ1-1; D is possibly TRBD1 (5 bases). V shed 2 bases and J shed 8 bases, with 18 bases lying between them. The V gene's germline CDR1 is DFQATT and CDR2 SNEGSKA (reference sequence). This CDR3 has 14 residues. DNA of the CDR3: TGCAGTGCTAGACCCTCGTGGCTGGGGCAAGAAGCTTTCTTT. This codes for CSARPSWLGQEAFF.

This chain connects TRBV4-2 to TRBJ2-7; TRBD2 matches 7 bases. CDR1 is LGHNA, CDR2 YNFKEQ, per germline. This CDR3 has 13 residues. V shed 0 bases, J shed 5 bases, and the junction held 1 base outside the gene matches. This CDR3 reads CASSQEGGDEQYF. The CDR3 nucleotides are TGTGCCAGCAGCCAAGAGGGGGGGGACGAGCAGTACTTC.

This clonotype was recorded a few times. This chain connects TRBV19 to TRBJ2-1, with D tentatively TRBD2 (5 bases). This CDR3 is built from 13 residues. The V gene's germline CDR1 is LNHDA and CDR2 SQIVND (reference sequence). Trimming cost V 4 bases and J 4 bases, with 8 bases left between them. As DNA, the CDR3 is TGTGCCAGTAGTACGGTAGCGTACAATGAGCAGTTCTTC. Its translation: CASSTVAYNEQFF.

This clonotype has more than one count but fewer than ten. The CDR3: CAISELQRGSTDTQYF. CDR3 sequence (DNA): TGTGCCATCAGTGAGCTTCAGCGGGGTAGCACAGATACGCAGTATTTT. The chain couples TRBV10-3 to TRBJ2-3, with 7 nucleotides matching TRBD2. The CDR3 is 16 amino acids. V shed 2 bases, J shed 0 bases, and the junction held 5 bases outside the gene matches. Per the germline V gene, CDR1 is ENHRY and CDR2 is SYGVKD.

The CDR3 coding sequence is TGCAGTGCTGACCGGGACAGGGAAAACATTCAGTACTTC. This encodes CSADRDRENIQYF. The V call is TRBV20-1, the J call TRBJ2-4, with TRBD1 matching over 9 bases. Germline V gives CDR1 DFQATT, CDR2 SNEGSKA (reference sequence). V gave up 5 bases and J gave up 5 bases; unmatched junction bases: 4. CDR3 length: 13 amino acids.

The chain recombines TRBV20-1 with TRBJ2-7; maybe TRBD2 (5 bases). The germline V gene has CDR1 DFQATT and CDR2 SNEGSKA (reference sequence). V lost 1 base and J lost 4, with 8 bases in between. The CDR3 length is 12 residues. The CDR3 bases are TGCAGTGCTAGAGTTGGGGAGTACGAGCAGTACTTC. Its protein is CSARVGEYEQYF.